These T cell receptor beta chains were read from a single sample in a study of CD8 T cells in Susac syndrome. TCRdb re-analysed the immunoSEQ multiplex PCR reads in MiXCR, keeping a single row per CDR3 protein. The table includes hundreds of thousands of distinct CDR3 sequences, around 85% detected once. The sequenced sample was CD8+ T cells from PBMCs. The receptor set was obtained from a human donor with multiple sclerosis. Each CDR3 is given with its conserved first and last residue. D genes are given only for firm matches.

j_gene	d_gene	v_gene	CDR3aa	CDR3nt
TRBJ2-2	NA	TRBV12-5	CASGFSREANTGELFF	TGTGCTAGTGGTTTCTCTAGAGAAGCGAACACCGGGGAGCTGTTTTTT
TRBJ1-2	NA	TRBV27	CASSPQLIDGYTF	TGTGCCAGCAGTCCACAGCTTATAGATGGCTACACCTTC
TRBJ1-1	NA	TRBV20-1	CSARDNMNTEAFF	TGCAGTGCTAGAGACAACATGAACACTGAAGCTTTCTTT
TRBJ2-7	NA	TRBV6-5	CASSYSSGTYEQYF	TGTGCCAGCAGTTACTCTTCAGGAACCTACGAGCAGTACTTC
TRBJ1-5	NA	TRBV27	CASSLSPLGGQPQHF	TGTGCCAGCAGTTTATCGCCGTTGGGGGGACAGCCCCAGCATTTT
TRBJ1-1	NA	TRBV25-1	CASTGVLNTEAFF	TGTGCCAGCACCGGAGTCTTGAACACTGAAGCTTTCTTT
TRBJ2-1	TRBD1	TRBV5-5	CASSITGTGRDNEQFF	TGTGCCAGCAGCATAACCGGGACAGGGAGGGACAATGAGCAGTTCTTC
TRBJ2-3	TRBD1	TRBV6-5	CASSSGQGGTDTQYF	TGTGCCAGCAGTTCAGGACAGGGAGGTACAGATACGCAGTATTTT
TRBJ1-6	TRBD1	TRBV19	CASNEQGANSPLHF	TGTGCCAGTAACGAACAGGGGGCAAATTCACCCCTCCACTTT
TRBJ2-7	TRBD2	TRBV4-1	CASNSLAGGSGEQYF	TGCGCCAGCAACTCCCTAGCGGGAGGGTCGGGCGAGCAGTACTTC
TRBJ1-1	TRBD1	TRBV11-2	CASSAWDRGDPGTEASF	TGTGCCAGCAGCGCGTGGGACAGGGGCGACCCCGGCACTGAAGCTTCCTTT
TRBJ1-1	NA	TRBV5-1	CASSLFDGEGTEAFF	TGCGCCAGCAGCTTGTTCGATGGAGAAGGGACTGAAGCTTTCTTT
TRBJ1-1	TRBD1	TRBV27	CASSPRTGGEMNTEAFF	TGTGCCAGCAGTCCTAGGACAGGGGGGGAAATGAACACTGAAGCTTTCTTT
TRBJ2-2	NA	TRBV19	CATNDPGAGAGELFF	TGTGCCACCAACGACCCAGGAGCTGGGGCCGGGGAGCTGTTTTTT